The clone carrying this T cell receptor beta chain has just a few counts. This CDR3 spans 14 amino acids. CDR1 and CDR2 (germline): DFQATT, SNEGSKA (reference sequence). Trimming removed 7 bases from V and 5 bases from J; junction bases left unmatched: 13. Via MiXCR, TCRdb re-called the RT-PCR reads, giving one row per CDR3 protein. The repertoire includes under 95,000 distinct CDR3 sequences, approximately 5% of them detected once, and 2.6% sits in the top ten. These data come from a study of patients and donors after allogeneic stem cell transplantation. The sequence derives from a human donor who was either an allogeneic HSCT recipient or a stem cell or donor lymphocyte infusion donor (not recorded which). It is not recorded whose cells these are; they may come from a transplant donor. The chain recombines TRBV20-1 with TRBJ2-5; 7 bases are a match to TRBD1. The source material was blood, either unsorted or a sorted T cell fraction (not recorded which). CDR3 sequence reads: CSGTLTGRGETQYF. CDR3 bases: TGCAGTGGAACCTTGACAGGGAGAGGGGAGACCCAGTACTTC.